The 15 T cell receptor beta chains below all came from one sample that was sequenced in a study of chemoradiotherapy in HPV16-positive cancers. Here immunoSEQ multiplex PCR was the method, and the copy in TCRdb shows in-frame clones only, minus some. The sample shows about 32,000 clones, 70% to 90% of them seen only once. The starting material was blood, obtained from a patient who underwent chemoradiotherapy. These receptors all come from a human donor with HPV-associated anogenital cancer.

The rearrangement links TRBV19 to TRBJ1-6; D is uncertain. V was trimmed by 5 bases and J by 12 bases, leaving 11 bases between them. In germline, CDR1 is LNHDA, CDR2 SQIVND (reference sequence). The CDR3 has 12 residues. CDR3 sequence reads: CASSPSVGPLHF. The CDR3 DNA reads TGTGCCAGTAGTCCGTCCGTCGGACCCCTCCACTTT.

This CDR3 reads CASSLGAAPKRNEQFF. CDR3 DNA: TGTGCCAGCAGCTTGGGGGCGGCGCCAAAGAGGAATGAGCAGTTCTTC. The chain is built from TRBV5-5 and TRBJ2-1, with no clear D. The length of the CDR3 is 16 residues. The V gene lost 0 bases and the J gene lost 7 bases, with 17 bases spanning the gap. Germline V gives CDR1 SGHKS, CDR2 YYEKEE (reference sequence).

The chain combines TRBV5-1 with TRBJ1-1; D gene ambiguous. The CDR3 is 15 residues long. The V end lost 0 bases, the J end lost 1 base, and 10 bases lay between the germline ends. Germline values: CDR1 SGHRS, CDR2 YFSETQ. CDR3: CASSLEGMGNTEAFF. The CDR3, as DNA: TGCGCCAGCAGCTTGGAAGGAATGGGGAACACTGAAGCTTTCTTT.

The chain combines TRBV27 with TRBJ1-1, with D unresolved. V gave up 6 bases and J gave up 7 bases, with 9 bases separating them. Germline V gene lookup returns CDR1 MNHEY and CDR2 SMNVEV (reference sequence). This CDR3 region has 11 residues. The DNA of the CDR3 is TGTGCCAGCAGAGGTGGGGTTGAAGCTTTCTTT. It encodes CASRGGVEAFF.

The CDR3 DNA reads TGTGCCAGCAGCCAAGAGTTAGCGGGAGGGTCCTACAATGAGCAGTTCTTC. This translates into CASSQELAGGSYNEQFF. The chain links TRBV4-2 to TRBJ2-1; 11 bases fit TRBD2. Per germline, CDR1 LGHNA and CDR2 YNFKEQ. V trimming: 0 bases; J trimming: 1 base; junction bases outside the gene matches: 2. The CDR3 runs to 17 residues.

This chain links TRBV5-6 with TRBJ1-6, with a weak D call TRBD1 (5 bases). Trimming removed 0 bases from V and 3 bases from J, with 13 bases in between. The germline gives CDR1 SGHDT, CDR2 YYEEEE. The CDR3 consists of 17 residues. Here the CDR3 reads CASSLVKGHLYNSPLHF. CDR3 in DNA: TGTGCCAGCAGCTTGGTCAAGGGGCATCTCTATAATTCACCCCTCCACTTT.

This clone was seen only a few times. The V and J genes are TRBV4-1 and TRBJ1-2; tentative D call: TRBD1 (5 bases). The CDR3 runs 14 residues. Germline CDR1 reads MGHRA; CDR2 reads YSYEKL. V was pared by 4 bases and J by 8 bases, with 17 bases between. CDR3 protein: CASSPSWGERGYTF. The DNA for the CDR3 is TGCGCCAGCAGCCCCTCGTGGGGGGAGCGAGGCTACACCTTC.

The genes are TRBV29-1 and TRBJ1-5; tentatively, D is TRBD1 (6 bases). V dropped 1 base and J dropped 2 bases, with 15 bases sitting between them. The germline gives CDR1 SQVTM, CDR2 ANQGSEA. CDR3 length equals 16 residues. DNA for the CDR3: TGCAGCGTTGAAGTAGGGGGGGCGCCGGGCAATCAGCCCCAGCATTTT. This gives the protein CSVEVGGAPGNQPQHF.

This chain connects TRBV28 to TRBJ2-7, with D tentatively TRBD1 (6 bases). The CDR3 has 12 amino acids. CDR1 is MDHEN, CDR2 SYDVKM, per germline. The CDR3 DNA sequence: TGTGCTTCCTGCAGGGGCCCACACGAGCAGTACTTC. Residues: CASCRGPHEQYF.

This chain joins TRBV12-5 and TRBJ2-1; D is possibly TRBD1 (5 bases). This CDR3 comprises 16 residues. From germline, CDR1 is LGHNT and CDR2 FRNRAP. V lost 2 bases and J lost 3, with 14 bases in between. The CDR3 nucleotides are TGTGCTAGTGGTTTGTCGGCAGGGTATAGCTACAATGAGCAGTTCTTC. It yields the protein CASGLSAGYSYNEQFF. The full variable domain, rest sourced from reference TRBV12-5 and TRBJ2-1, is DARVTQTPRHKVTEMGQEVTMRCQPILGHNTVFWYRQTMMQGLELLAYFRNRAPLDDSGMPKDRFSAEMPDATLATLKIQPSEPRDSAVYFCASGLSAGYSYNEQFFGPGTRLTVL.

The chain couples TRBV6-5 to TRBJ2-7, with D tentatively TRBD2 (5 bases). The CDR3 totals 14 residues. The V and J ends lost 3 bases and 4 bases respectively, with 13 bases between them. Germline assignment: CDR1 MNHEY and CDR2 SVGAGI. CDR3 sequence: CASSYGRAQYEQYF. CDR3 nucleotides: TGTGCCAGCAGTTATGGGCGGGCGCAATACGAGCAGTACTTC.

The chain uses TRBV27 and TRBJ2-7, with D possibly called TRBD1 or TRBD2 (5 bases each). CDR1 and CDR2 from the germline V gene are MNHEY and SMNVEV (reference sequence). V was pared by 5 bases and J by 4 bases, with 9 bases between. The CDR3 is 12 residues long. The chain's CDR3 is CASSPGAYEQYF. In DNA, the CDR3 is TGTGCCAGCAGTCCCGGGGCTTACGAGCAGTACTTC.

Only one count was recorded for this clone. The chain employs TRBV2 and TRBJ2-7; TRBD2 matches 12 bases. V lost 7 bases, J lost 4 bases, and 8 bases stayed unmatched. The CDR3 covers 15 residues. Germline V gene data show CDR1 as SNHLY and CDR2 as FYNNEI. The CDR3 reads CASMEELAGGYEQYF. In nucleotides, the CDR3 is TGTGCCAGCATGGAGGAACTAGCGGGGGGTTACGAGCAGTACTTC.

The rearrangement links TRBV28 to TRBJ2-2; D uncertain. The CDR3 spans 11 residues. Germline V gene lookup returns CDR1 MDHEN and CDR2 SYDVKM. With 4 bases removed from V and 7 bases from J, the gap between germline ends came to 4 bases. Here the CDR3 reads CASSWVGELFF. CDR3 bases: TGTGCCAGCAGTTGGGTCGGGGAGCTGTTTTTT.

The sample holds a few counts of this clone. The chain recombines TRBV2 with TRBJ2-7; D remains ambiguous. Between the trimmed V and J ends, which lost 6 bases and 0 bases, there was a span of 15 bases. Germline lookup yields CDR1 SNHLY and CDR2 FYNNEI. This CDR3 contains 15 residues. CDR3 coding DNA: TGTGCCAGCAGAGCCTTTTTTCCGAGCTCCTACGAGCAGTACTTC. Translation: CASRAFFPSSYEQYF.